Sequencing of this T cell receptor (beta chain) was carried out in a study of T cells after yellow fever vaccination. Study background: Those fractions that held only low numbers of cells were prepared using the SMART-Seq v4 Ultra Low Input RNA kit.

Production of TCR cDNA was by 5'RACE template switching, which also added a universal primer site and UMIs. TCRdb reanalysed the 5' RACE reads using MiXCR and keeps one entry per CDR3 protein. The data contain roughly 180,000 distinct CDR3 sequences, about 6% of them singletons. At least ten counts were recorded for this clonotype. Its specificity is unknown. Study conclusions and caveats: Reappearance after the booster was observed for most primary-vaccination clones (roughly 97% CD4, about 86% CD8).

The CDR3 contains 17 residues. Between the trimmed V and J ends, which lost 1 base and 0 bases, there was a span of 13 bases. CDR1 and CDR2 from the germline V gene are SEHNR and FQNEAQ (reference sequence). The sequence derives from a man younger than 35 who received the YFV17D yellow fever vaccine. The chain recombines TRBV7-9 with TRBJ2-1, with D hard to call. The sample was CD4+ T cells sorted from PBMCs, taken on the day of the first yellow fever vaccination. The CDR3 region has the DNA TGTGCCAGCAGCTTAGGAGGTTCCAGAACCTCCTACAATGAGCAGTTCTTC. Translation: CASSLGGSRTSYNEQFF.